This T cell receptor (beta chain) was sequenced during a study of shared clonotypes between healthy human individuals. Study summary: In total, the donors were a couple of women and a few men aged 18 to 49. Study conclusions and caveats: The diversity represented, both genetic and in exposure history, was limited by few donors.

Trimming cost V 4 bases and J 4 bases, with 12 bases left between them. Germline assignment: CDR1 SQVTM and CDR2 ANQGSEA. The CDR3 runs 13 residues. Researchers ran the assay at a deep level. Profiling relied on immunoSEQ multiplex PCR, and the TCRdb table lists in-frame clones only, not all of them. The sample includes a few million clones, about 92% of them seen just once. With regard to this clone: What it binds is unknown.

This TCR came from a man younger than 35 in good health. The chain links TRBV29-1 to TRBJ2-3, with unresolved D. The specimen sequenced was naive CD4+ T cells sorted from blood. Subset specified: CD45RA+ positively selected. DNA of the CDR3: TGCAGCGTTGGGGTAGCTGTTCCAGATACGCAGTATTTT. It encodes CSVGVAVPDTQYF.